This T cell receptor (beta chain) was recorded in a study of blood T cell repertoires in COVID-19. Background on the study: Sources were T cells, B-cell-depleted T cells, or PBMCs; the material itself was cDNA or gDNA.

In germline, CDR1 is SGHNT, CDR2 YYREEE (reference sequence). V was cut by 0 bases and J by 3 bases, with 18 bases left in between. CDR3 length: 17 amino acids. In the original workflow: Amplification of reference gene primers was used by the study to estimate nucleated cell counts. TCRdb's copy holds only in-frame clones and misses some; the assay was immunoSEQ multiplex PCR. V and J calls and clone size follow that table, whereas D and trimming were derived from the DNA. The sample shows around 150,000 clones, about 91% of them seen only once. The sequencing sample was made of peripheral blood. This sequence originates from a woman aged 55-75 years who had recovered from COVID-19. V and J are TRBV5-4 and TRBJ1-2; D gene unclear. The CDR3 bases are TGTGCCAGCAGCTTGGTTGTCAGGAGGTTTTACGACTATGGCTACACCTTC. This codes for CASSLVVRRFYDYGYTF.